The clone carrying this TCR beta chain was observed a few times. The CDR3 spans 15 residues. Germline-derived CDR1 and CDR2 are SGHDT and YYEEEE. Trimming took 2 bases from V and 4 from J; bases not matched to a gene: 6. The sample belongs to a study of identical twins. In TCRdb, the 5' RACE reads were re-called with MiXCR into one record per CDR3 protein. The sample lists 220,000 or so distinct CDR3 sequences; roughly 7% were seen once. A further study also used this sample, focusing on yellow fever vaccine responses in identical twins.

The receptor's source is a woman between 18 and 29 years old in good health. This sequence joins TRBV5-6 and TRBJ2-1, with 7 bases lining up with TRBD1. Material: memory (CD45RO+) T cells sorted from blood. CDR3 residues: CASSFLRDSYNEQFF. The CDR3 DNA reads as TGTGCCAGCAGCTTTCTACGGGACAGTTACAATGAGCAGTTCTTC.